The 20 T cell receptor beta chains below were found in one sample sequenced in a study of OX40 agonist ivuxolimab in advanced cancers. TCRdb's table, derived via immunoSEQ multiplex PCR, lists solely in-frame clones and lacks some. The profile shows fewer than 25,000 clones, around nine tenths of them singletons. Sequencing was performed on CD4+ or CD8+ T cells sorted from blood, taken in a trial of the OX40 agonist ivuxolimab. The receptors come from an adult with an advanced solid tumor such as melanoma, head and neck, liver or kidney cancer.

The gene calls are TRBV6-6 and TRBJ2-1; 7 nucleotides match TRBD2. This CDR3 contains 16 residues. Germline lookup yields CDR1 MNHNY and CDR2 SVGAGI (reference sequence). The J segment lost 4 bases and the V segment lost 6 bases, leaving 12 bases of the junction unmatched. The CDR3 nucleotides read TGTGCCAGCAGCCCCCCCCAGAGCGGGGCTTACAATGAGCAGTTCTTC. Its translation: CASSPPQSGAYNEQFF.

The J gene is TRBJ2-7, the V gene TRBV30; TRBD1 aligns across 7 bases. Unmatched junction bases numbered 5, after V lost 3 bases and J lost 3 bases. This CDR3 region has 13 residues. The germline V gene encodes CDR1 GTSNPN and CDR2 SVGIG (reference sequence). The CDR3 loop reads CAWSATGVYEQYF. CDR3 nucleotides: TGTGCCTGGAGCGCCACAGGGGTCTACGAGCAGTACTTC.

The V and J genes are TRBV19 and TRBJ2-7, with 12 bases fitting TRBD1. The CDR3 runs to 15 residues. The ends lost 5 bases at V and 6 bases at J; junction bases unmatched: 8. Germline CDR1 LNHDA, CDR2 SQIVND (reference sequence). The CDR3: CASSVTGTGGGEQYF. The CDR3 bases are TGTGCCAGTAGTGTTACGGGGACAGGGGGCGGCGAGCAGTACTTC.

The chain recombines TRBV7-7 with TRBJ2-3; 7 bases fit TRBD1. The V and J ends lost 5 bases and 2 bases, in that order; junction bases with no gene match: 7. The CDR3 runs to 15 residues. Germline loops: CDR1 SSHAT, CDR2 FNYEAQ (reference sequence). CDR3: CASSQRDSPTDTQYF. The CDR3 DNA is TGTGCCAGCAGCCAAAGGGACAGTCCCACAGATACGCAGTATTTT.

The chain couples TRBV11-2 to TRBJ1-2; TRBD1 is a possible D gene (6 bases). The V end was cut by 1 base, the J end by 3 bases, with 12 bases between. The length of the CDR3 is 15 residues. Germline lookup yields CDR1 SGHAT and CDR2 FQNNGV. CDR3 sequence: CASSLVPGADYGYTF. DNA of the CDR3: TGTGCCAGCAGCTTAGTCCCGGGGGCGGACTATGGCTACACCTTC. Full variable domain (remainder filled in from reference TRBV11-2 and TRBJ1-2): EAGVAQSPRYKIIEKRQSVAFWCNPISGHATLYWYQQILGQGPKLLIQFQNNGVVDDSQLPKDRFSAERLKGVDSTLKIQPAKLEDSAVYLCASSLVPGADYGYTFGSGTRLTVV.

The chain employs TRBV15 and TRBJ2-5; a possible D gene is TRBD2 (6 bases). CDR3 size: 13 residues. Trimming shortened V by 3 bases and J by 2 bases, and 7 bases separated the two germline ends. CDR1 and CDR2 (germline): LNHNV, YYDKDF (reference sequence). CDR3 bases: TGTGCCACCAGCAGCGGGACTCAAGAGACCCAGTACTTC. Its translation is CATSSGTQETQYF.

This clone is a singleton in its sample. The genes are TRBV15 and TRBJ2-7, with 12 bases lining up with TRBD1. V shed 1 base, J shed 3 bases, and the junction held 7 bases outside the gene matches. The germline V gene has CDR1 LNHNV and CDR2 YYDKDF (reference sequence). The CDR3 is made up of 17 amino acids. The CDR3, as DNA: TGTGCCACCAGCAGAGCCGGGACAGGGGGCCTGAACTACGAGCAGTACTTC. Its protein product is CATSRAGTGGLNYEQYF.

This chain joins TRBV7-6 and TRBJ2-5; TRBD2 matches at 8 bases. Germline V gene sequence: CDR1 SGHVS, CDR2 FNYEAQ. V shed 4 bases, J shed 5 bases, and the junction held 9 bases outside the gene matches. The CDR3 runs to 15 residues. The CDR3 region is CASSWVAGIRETQYF. The CDR3 DNA sequence: TGTGCCAGCAGCTGGGTAGCGGGAATTCGGGAGACCCAGTACTTC.

The V call is TRBV28, the J call TRBJ1-4; TRBD1 aligns across 7 bases. Germline CDR1 reads MDHEN; CDR2 reads SYDVKM. With 4 bases clipped from V and 7 bases from J, the junction kept 6 bases outside the gene matches. The CDR3 contains 14 residues. CDR3: CASSYPPGGEKLFF. As DNA, the CDR3 is TGTGCCAGCAGTTATCCTCCAGGGGGTGAAAAACTGTTTTTT.

The V gene is TRBV7-9, the J gene TRBJ2-7, with D possibly matching TRBD2 (5 bases). Germline V CDR1 and CDR2: SEHNR, FQNEAQ (reference sequence). The CDR3 has 13 amino acids. V dropped 5 bases and J dropped 6 bases, with 14 bases sitting between them. CDR3: CASSPGRRGEQYF. Here the CDR3 DNA reads TGTGCCAGCAGCCCGGGGAGACGCGGCGAGCAGTACTTC.

This clone was detected only once. V usage is TRBV5-8 and J usage is TRBJ2-3; 8 bases fit TRBD1. In germline, CDR1 is SGHTS, CDR2 YDEGEE. This CDR3 spans 17 amino acids. V was clipped by 4 bases and J by 1 base; unmatched bases: 11. The CDR3 DNA reads TGTGCCAGCAGCCCCCGACAGGGGATAAGGGGCACAGATACGCAGTATTTT. Translating it yields CASSPRQGIRGTDTQYF.

The chain is built from TRBV27 and TRBJ1-2; 7 bases are shared with TRBD1. The length of the CDR3 is 12 residues. With V trimmed by 10 bases and J by 3 bases, 5 bases remained unmatched. CDR1 and CDR2 (germline): MNHEY, SMNVEV (reference sequence). The CDR3 nucleotides read TGTGCCACCTCGGACAGGTACTATGGCTACACCTTC. This codes for CATSDRYYGYTF.

This clone was seen only once. The chain combines TRBV10-3 with TRBJ2-7; D remains ambiguous. The CDR3 has 15 residues. Trimming removed 2 bases at V and 0 bases at J, with 11 bases between. Germline loops: CDR1 ENHRY, CDR2 SYGVKD. The CDR3 nucleotides read TGTGCCATCAGTGAGAGTGCCGGCAGCTCCTACGAGCAGTACTTC. Protein sequence: CAISESAGSSYEQYF.

The chain links TRBV19 to TRBJ1-3, with D perhaps TRBD1 (5 bases). The CDR3 sequence is 15 residues long. Germline-derived CDR1 and CDR2 are LNHDA and SQIVND (reference sequence). V was trimmed by 5 bases and J by 2 bases, leaving 13 bases between them. The CDR3 spells CASSAGWWAGNTIYF. The CDR3 DNA follows: TGTGCCAGTAGTGCAGGGTGGTGGGCTGGAAACACCATATATTTT.

This clone was observed a single time. This chain joins TRBV30 and TRBJ2-1; no clear D gene. CDR3 size: 15 residues. V gave up 2 bases and J gave up 0 bases, with 11 bases separating them. CDR1 and CDR2 (germline): GTSNPN, SVGIG (reference sequence). This CDR3 reads CAWSPDANSYNEQFF. In nucleotides, the CDR3 is TGTGCCTGGAGTCCCGACGCCAACTCCTACAATGAGCAGTTCTTC.

The chain links TRBV5-8 to TRBJ2-7, with D uncertain. The CDR3 runs to 11 residues. The V end was cut by 8 bases, the J end by 7 bases, with 13 bases between. The germline gives CDR1 SGHTS, CDR2 YDEGEE. In DNA form, the CDR3 reads TGTGCCAGTCACAGTAGAAGGGAGCAGTACTTC. Translated, it gives CASHSRREQYF.

The chain links TRBV7-2 to TRBJ2-7, with 16 bases lining up with TRBD2. The J segment lost 2 bases and the V segment lost 2 bases, leaving 9 bases of the junction unmatched. This CDR3 contains 19 residues. Looked up from germline, CDR1 is SGHTA and CDR2 is FQGNSA. CDR3 in DNA: TGTGCCAGCAGCTTATGGGGGCCGGGACTAGCGGGAGGGGCCTACGAGCAGTACTTC. Its protein product is CASSLWGPGLAGGAYEQYF.

The chain is built from TRBV2 and TRBJ1-5, with a tentative D call TRBD1 (5 bases). Germline V gives CDR1 SNHLY, CDR2 FYNNEI. Between the trimmed V and J ends, which lost 5 bases and 7 bases, there was a span of 12 bases. The CDR3 sequence is 13 residues long. DNA of the CDR3: TGTGCCAGCAGTCAGGGTTCTTGGCAGCCCCAGCATTTT. Its translation: CASSQGSWQPQHF.

This clone was observed a few times. One end of the junction varies from germline; a read error may be responsible. The chain joins TRBV7-7 to TRBJ2-1; no clear D gene. This CDR3 region has 13 residues. Germline V gene sequence: CDR1 SSHAT, CDR2 FNYEAQ (reference sequence). CDR3 DNA sequence: TGCGCCAGCAGCCAAGATTTTCATAATGAGCAGTTCTTC. It codes for CASSQDFHNEQFF.

The table lists this clone with a count of one. This chain joins TRBV13 and TRBJ2-5; D call uncertain. CDR3 length equals 12 residues. V lost 5 bases to trimming and J lost 5 bases, with 9 bases between them. Germline-derived CDR1 and CDR2 are PRHDT and FYEKMQ (reference sequence). The CDR3: CASSPGPETQYF. In nucleotides, the CDR3 is TGTGCCAGCAGCCCGGGCCCGGAGACCCAGTACTTC.